Shown below are 10 T cell receptor beta chains from a single sample sequenced in a study of beta chain features in type 1 diabetes. Study results and caveats: In all four CD4+ subsets, TCRB CDR3 length was significantly, moderately reduced in type 1 diabetes.

Their cognate antigens are unknown. Investigators reverse transcribed all isolated RNA, so they sequenced expressed TCRB transcripts. Here immunoSEQ multiplex PCR was the method, and the copy in TCRdb shows in-frame clones only, minus some. The top ten clones hold 0.028% of a sample with fewer than 300,000 clones, about a fifth of them seen once. The specimen was naive CD4+ T cells from blood. The receptors shown here come from a woman aged 40 to 50 with type 1 diabetes.

This clone was picked up a small number of times. The gene calls are TRBV5-1 and TRBJ2-7, with D possibly TRBD2 on 6 matching bases. CDR3 size: 14 residues. Looked up from germline, CDR1 is SGHRS and CDR2 is YFSETQ. V gave up 0 bases and J gave up 0 bases, with 7 bases separating them. CDR3 nucleotide sequence: TGCGCCAGCAGCTTGGACGGGAGCTCCTACGAGCAGTACTTC. Amino acids: CASSLDGSSYEQYF.

The J gene is TRBJ2-5, the V gene TRBV18, with 12 bases matching TRBD2. With V trimmed by 2 bases and J by 0 bases, 4 bases remained unmatched. Germline V gene sequence: CDR1 KGHSH, CDR2 LQKENI. The CDR3 has 17 residues. The CDR3 loop is CASSPRTSGEYQETQYF. The CDR3 DNA is TGTGCCAGCTCACCAAGGACTAGCGGGGAGTACCAAGAGACCCAGTACTTC.

The chain combines TRBV21-1 with TRBJ2-7; TRBD1 reflects the table's D call only, with no check against the DNA. TRBV21-1 is tagged as a pseudogene. This CDR3 comprises 15 residues. The CDR3 loop reads CASSKSQGSSYEQYF. The CDR3 DNA reads TGTGCCAGCAGCAAAAGCCAGGGGAGCTCCTACGAGCAGTACTTC.

The sample holds a few counts of this clone. V and J are TRBV9 and TRBJ1-1; weak D call: TRBD1 (5 bases). Germline CDR1 reads SGDLS; CDR2 reads YYNGEE. The CDR3 contains 15 residues. Between the trimmed V and J ends, which lost 2 bases and 0 bases, there was a span of 11 bases. The CDR3 DNA sequence: TGTGCCAGCAGCGTCGGCGGACAATTGAACACTGAAGCTTTCTTT. As protein: CASSVGGQLNTEAFF.

CDR3 coding DNA: TGTGCCAGCAGCTTACAGGCGATCAGCTTCTATGGCTACACCTTC. Its protein product is CASSLQAISFYGYTF. The chain has TRBV7-9 and TRBJ1-2; D remains unclear. Germline CDR1 reads SEHNR; CDR2 reads FQNEAQ (reference sequence). This CDR3 contains 15 residues. V lost 2 bases to trimming and J lost 4 bases, with 14 bases between them.

This clone was detected only a few times. The chain couples TRBV5-1 to TRBJ2-3; TRBD2 matches 7 bases. This CDR3 is 16 amino acids long. Germline assignment: CDR1 SGHRS and CDR2 YFSETQ. V was clipped by 4 bases and J by 3 bases; unmatched bases: 11. The CDR3 loop is CASSRERDYLTDTQYF. Written as DNA, the CDR3 is TGCGCCAGCAGCAGAGAACGGGACTACCTTACAGATACGCAGTATTTT.

The table lists this clone with a few counts. The CDR3 nucleotides read TGCGCCAGCACATCAACGGGTTCTGGGGCCAACGTCCTGACTTTC. Translating gives CASTSTGSGANVLTF. V gene TRBV5-1 combines with J gene TRBJ2-6; D gene ambiguous. This CDR3 spans 15 amino acids. The V end lost 6 bases, the J end lost 1 base, and 11 bases lay between the germline ends. Germline assignment: CDR1 SGHRS and CDR2 YFSETQ.

This clone was found a few times. The genes are TRBV15 and TRBJ2-7; 10 bases are shared with TRBD2. Trimming cost V 1 base and J 0 bases; bases outside gene matches: 6. The CDR3 covers 17 residues. In germline, CDR1 is LNHNV, CDR2 YYDKDF (reference sequence). In DNA form, the CDR3 reads TGTGCCACCAGCAGAGGGACTAGCGGCCAGAGCTCCTACGAGCAGTACTTC. It yields the protein CATSRGTSGQSSYEQYF.

This clone was seen more than once but under ten times. The gene calls are TRBV6-6 and TRBJ2-7; 7 bases fit TRBD1. The V gene's germline CDR1 is MNHNY and CDR2 SVGAGI (reference sequence). Losses at the gene ends were 6 bases for V and 12 bases for J; bases not matched to a gene: 17. This CDR3 comprises 14 residues. This CDR3 reads CASSSRDRLGSPYF. The CDR3 DNA follows: TGTGCCAGCAGCTCCCGGGACAGATTAGGGTCACCGTACTTC.

The table lists this clone with a few counts. This chain links TRBV14 with TRBJ2-3; TRBD2 matches 12 bases. The length of the CDR3 is 16 residues. CDR1 and CDR2 (germline): SGHDN, FVKESK. J lost 2 bases, V lost 5 bases, and 5 bases had no gene match. CDR3 loop: CASSYGLAGITDTQYF. In DNA form, the CDR3 reads TGTGCCAGCAGCTACGGACTAGCGGGGATCACAGATACGCAGTATTTT.